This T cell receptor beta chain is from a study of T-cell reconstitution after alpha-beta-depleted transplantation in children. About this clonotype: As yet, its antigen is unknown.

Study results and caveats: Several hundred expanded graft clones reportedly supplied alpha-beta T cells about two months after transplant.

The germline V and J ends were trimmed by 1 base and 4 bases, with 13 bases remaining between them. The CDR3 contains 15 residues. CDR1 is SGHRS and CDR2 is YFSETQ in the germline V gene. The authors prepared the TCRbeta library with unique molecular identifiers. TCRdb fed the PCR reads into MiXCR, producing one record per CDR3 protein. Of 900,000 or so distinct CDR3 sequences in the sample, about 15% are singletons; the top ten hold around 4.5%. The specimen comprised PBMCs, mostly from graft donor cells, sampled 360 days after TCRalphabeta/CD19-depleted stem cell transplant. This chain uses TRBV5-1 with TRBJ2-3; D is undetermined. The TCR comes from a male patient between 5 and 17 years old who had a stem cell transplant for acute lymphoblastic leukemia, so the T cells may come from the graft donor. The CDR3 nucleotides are TGCGCCAGCAGCTTGAGTTCGCTGAGCGCAGATACGCAGTATTTT. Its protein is CASSLSSLSADTQYF.